Shown below are 32 T cell receptor beta chains from a single sample sequenced in a study of CD8 T cells in Susac syndrome. RNA was extracted with the RNeasy kit, and a quantity of roughly 0.45 to 1 ug was reverse transcribed using random hexamers. Using its own MiXCR run on the immunoSEQ multiplex PCR reads, TCRdb lists one record per CDR3 protein. Of 95,000 to 150,000 distinct CDR3 sequences listed, about 95% are singletons. The sequenced sample consisted of CD8+ T cells from PBMCs. The receptors shown here come from a human donor with Susac syndrome.

This chain joins TRBV9 and TRBJ2-5, with D possibly TRBD2 on 7 matching bases. This CDR3 has 16 residues. The germline V gene encodes CDR1 SGDLS and CDR2 YYNGEE. Deletions cut 3 bases from V and 5 bases from J, with 20 bases between. DNA for the CDR3: TGTGCCAGCAGCGCCCCGGGGGGCCAGGGTGGTGAGACCCAGTACTTC. Its translation is CASSAPGGQGGETQYF.

The count of this clonotype is one. The chain has TRBV27 and TRBJ2-7, with a possible D match to TRBD1 (6 bases). From germline, CDR1 is MNHEY and CDR2 SMNVEV (reference sequence). V was pared by 0 bases and J by 3 bases, with 12 bases between. This CDR3 spans 15 amino acids. For the CDR3, the DNA is TGTGCCAGCAGTTTATCATCGGACAGCTACTACGAGCAGTACTTC. Its translation is CASSLSSDSYYEQYF.

The chain employs TRBV29-1 and TRBJ2-7; tentatively, D is TRBD1 (7 bases). There are 14 residues in the CDR3. CDR1 and CDR2 (germline): SQVTM, ANQGSEA. V was trimmed by 5 bases and J by 1 base, leaving 15 bases between them. CDR3 sequence reads: CSVPGQEGSYEQYF. In nucleotides, the CDR3 is TGCAGCGTTCCTGGACAGGAGGGGTCCTACGAGCAGTACTTC.

This clonotype came up once. The chain combines TRBV20-1 with TRBJ2-1; TRBD1 agrees at 7 bases. J was trimmed by 7 bases and V by 0 bases; bases with no gene match: 9. The CDR3 covers 15 residues. Germline V CDR1 and CDR2: DFQATT, SNEGSKA (reference sequence). In DNA, the CDR3 is TGCAGTGCTAGAGATCACAGGGGATCAATTAATGAGCAGTTCTTC. Amino acid sequence: CSARDHRGSINEQFF.

This chain joins TRBV6-5 and TRBJ2-5; D is perhaps TRBD1 (6 bases). This CDR3 has 13 amino acids. V was cut by 8 bases and J by 5 bases, with 15 bases left in between. Germline CDR1 is MNHEY and CDR2 is SVGAGI. The CDR3 DNA follows: TGTGCCAGCGAGGCAGGGGAAGGGGAGACCCAGTACTTC. Amino acid sequence: CASEAGEGETQYF.

The chain combines TRBV5-6 with TRBJ1-5; D ambiguous. Trimming removed 2 bases at V and 0 bases at J, with 6 bases between. The CDR3 has 14 amino acids. Germline V gene lookup returns CDR1 SGHDT and CDR2 YYEEEE. CDR3 nucleotide sequence: TGTGCCAGCAGCTTCACAGCTAGCAATCAGCCCCAGCATTTT. Translated: CASSFTASNQPQHF. The variable domain in full, completed from reference TRBV5-6 and TRBJ1-5, reads DAGVTQSPTHLIKTRGQQVTLRCSPKSGHDTVSWYQQALGQGPQFIFQYYEEEERQRGNFPDRFSGHQFPNYSSELNVNALLLGDSALYLCASSFTASNQPQHFGDGTRLSIL.

Here the CDR3 reads CASSQVGGYTEAFF. DNA for the CDR3: TGTGCCAGCAGCCAAGTAGGGGGGTACACTGAAGCTTTCTTT. This sequence joins TRBV4-2 and TRBJ1-1; D is perhaps TRBD1 (6 bases). Trimming cost V 1 base and J 3 bases, with 9 bases left between them. The CDR3 covers 14 residues. CDR1 and CDR2 from the germline V gene are LGHNA and YNFKEQ.

The genes are TRBV6-4 and TRBJ1-1; D gene unclear. This CDR3 region has 13 residues. In germline, CDR1 is MRHNA, CDR2 SNTAGT. V lost 7 bases to trimming and J lost 5 bases, with 14 bases between them. The CDR3 sequence is CASNDGGETEAFF. In DNA form, the CDR3 reads TGTGCCAGCAACGACGGAGGTGAGACTGAAGCTTTCTTT.

The V call is TRBV13, the J call TRBJ1-2; 7 bases agree with TRBD1. The CDR3 totals 15 residues. Per germline, CDR1 PRHDT and CDR2 FYEKMQ (reference sequence). After removal of 2 bases from V and 2 bases from J, the junction contained 5 bases not matched to a gene. DNA for the CDR3: TGTGCCAGCAGCTTAAGGGGACAGTTGAACTATGGCTACACCTTC. As protein: CASSLRGQLNYGYTF.

This clonotype has just one count. The chain employs TRBV5-1 and TRBJ1-2, with a tentative D call TRBD1 (6 bases). The length of the CDR3 is 14 residues. V lost 0 bases, J lost 8 bases, and 14 bases lay in between. The germline CDR1 and CDR2 sequences are SGHRS and YFSETQ. CDR3 bases: TGCGCCAGCAGCTTGGTATCGGGGGCCGAGGGCTACACCTTC. Protein: CASSLVSGAEGYTF. The complete variable domain, with remaining parts taken from reference TRBV5-1 and TRBJ1-2, reads KAGVTQTPRYLIKTRGQQVTLSCSPISGHRSVSWYQQTPGQGLQFLFEYFSETQRNKGNFPGRFSGRQFSNSRSEMNVSTLELGDSALYLCASSLVSGAEGYTFGSGTRLTVV.

V gene TRBV7-6 combines with J gene TRBJ2-3; TRBD1 agrees at 11 bases. This CDR3 comprises 15 residues. Germline values: CDR1 SGHVS, CDR2 FNYEAQ. The junction had 8 bases not matched to a gene; V was cut back by 2 bases and J by 10 bases. The CDR3 here is CASSLMGTGGPSQYF. CDR3 DNA sequence: TGTGCCAGCAGCTTAATGGGGACAGGGGGGCCCTCGCAGTATTTT.

This chain uses TRBV6-5 with TRBJ2-1; 8 positions match TRBD2. The germline CDR1 and CDR2 sequences are MNHEY and SVGAGI. The CDR3 sequence is 19 residues long. Trimming at V came to 0 bases and at J to 2 bases, leaving 12 bases not matched to a gene. CDR3 nucleotide sequence: TGTGCCAGCAGTTACTCTTCGGTGGGTACAGCGGGGGCCTACAATGAGCAGTTCTTC. It encodes CASSYSSVGTAGAYNEQFF.

The CDR3 DNA sequence: TGTGCCAGCAGCTCCCTCGATGGGTACGAGCAGTACTTC. Translating it yields CASSSLDGYEQYF. V gene TRBV7-9 combines with J gene TRBJ2-7; D remains ambiguous. Germline V lookup: CDR1 SEHNR, CDR2 FQNEAQ (reference sequence). The ends were cut back, 4 bases at V and 4 bases at J, with 11 bases in the middle. The CDR3 consists of 13 residues.

The rearrangement uses TRBV10-3 and TRBJ2-5; D not resolved. Germline CDR1 reads ENHRY; CDR2 reads SYGVKD. Trimming removed 6 bases from V and 4 bases from J, with 6 bases in between. The CDR3 is made up of 11 amino acids. CDR3 in DNA: TGTGCCATCAGGGAGCTAGAGACCCAGTACTTC. Amino acid sequence: CAIRELETQYF.

For the CDR3, the DNA is TGTGCCAGCAGCTTAGTAGACCGAAACCAAGAGACCCAGTACTTC. Its protein product is CASSLVDRNQETQYF. The chain carries TRBV11-2 and TRBJ2-5; no definite D call. The germline CDR1 and CDR2 sequences are SGHAT and FQNNGV. V lost 1 base and J lost 0, with 9 bases in between. The CDR3 covers 15 residues.

The J gene is TRBJ1-2, the V gene TRBV9, with a weak D call TRBD1 (5 bases). The V gene lost 3 bases and the J gene lost 8 bases, with 17 bases spanning the gap. CDR3 length: 14 residues. Germline-derived CDR1 and CDR2 are SGDLS and YYNGEE. DNA for the CDR3: TGTGCCAGCAGCGGGGGCGTCGGCGCAGGAGGCTACACCTTC. Translation: CASSGGVGAGGYTF.

V is TRBV6-1 and J is TRBJ2-3, with a possible D match to TRBD1 (5 bases). Germline V gene lookup returns CDR1 MNHNS and CDR2 SASEGT. The CDR3 has 15 residues. Trimming removed 6 bases from V and 1 base from J, with 14 bases in between. The CDR3 bases are TGTGCCAGCAGCTTGACAGCCAGTGGCACAGATACGCAGTATTTT. Translating gives CASSLTASGTDTQYF.

V and J are TRBV7-2 and TRBJ2-1; 9 positions match TRBD2. The CDR3 consists of 15 residues. The germline gives CDR1 SGHTA, CDR2 FQGNSA. J lost 3 bases, V lost 5 bases, and 5 bases had no gene match. CDR3 sequence reads: CASSTGTSSYNEQFF. The CDR3 coding sequence is TGTGCCAGCAGCACCGGGACTAGCAGCTACAATGAGCAGTTCTTC. Full variable domain (rest looked up from reference TRBV7-2 and TRBJ2-1): GAGVSQSPSNKVTEKGKDVELRCDPISGHTALYWYRQSLGQGLEFLIYFQGNSAPDKSGLPSDRFSAERTGGSVSTLTIQRTQQEDSAVYLCASSTGTSSYNEQFFGPGTRLTVL.

The rearrangement links TRBV9 to TRBJ2-3, with 9 positions matching TRBD1. V lost 3 bases, J lost 0 bases, and 2 bases stayed unmatched. The V gene's germline CDR1 is SGDLS and CDR2 YYNGEE. There are 15 residues in the CDR3. This CDR3 reads CASSAGTGSTDTQYF. The CDR3 DNA sequence: TGTGCCAGCAGCGCCGGGACAGGGAGCACAGATACGCAGTATTTT.

The V gene is TRBV9, the J gene TRBJ2-7; 11 positions match TRBD1. The CDR3 spans 15 residues. V was clipped by 4 bases and J by 3 bases; unmatched bases: 6. Germline V gene lookup returns CDR1 SGDLS and CDR2 YYNGEE. This CDR3 is CASSPTGTGGYEQYF. The CDR3, as DNA: TGTGCCAGCAGCCCTACCGGGACAGGGGGCTACGAGCAGTACTTC.

V usage is TRBV4-2 and J usage is TRBJ2-7, with TRBD2 as a possible D gene (6 bases). The germline V and J ends were trimmed by 0 bases and 3 bases, with 6 bases remaining between them. Germline CDR1 reads LGHNA; CDR2 reads YNFKEQ. The CDR3 is 13 amino acids. CDR3 nucleotide sequence: TGTGCCAGCAGCCAAGAGGGGGGCTACGAGCAGTACTTC. Its translation: CASSQEGGYEQYF.

This rearrangement joins TRBV11-2 to TRBJ2-5; TRBD2 matches 7 bases. The CDR3 sequence is 15 residues long. After removal of 4 bases from V and 5 bases from J, the junction contained 10 bases not matched to a gene. Germline V gene lookup returns CDR1 SGHAT and CDR2 FQNNGV. The CDR3 loop is CASSSRLADRETQYF. The CDR3 nucleotides are TGTGCCAGCAGCTCCAGGCTAGCGGATCGGGAGACCCAGTACTTC.

The chain combines TRBV12-3 or TRBV12-4 with TRBJ1-4, with 7 bases matching TRBD1. This CDR3 comprises 14 residues. V shed 6 bases and J 12 bases; nucleotides not matched to a gene: 13. The CDR3 region has the DNA TGTGCCAGCAGCCCCGGGACAGCAATGAACGAACTGTTTTTT. It specifies CASSPGTAMNELFF.

This clonotype has just one count. The V gene is TRBV12-3 or TRBV12-4, the J gene TRBJ1-1, with 9 bases identical to TRBD1. The CDR3 length is 14 residues. Trimming at V came to 6 bases and at J to 1 base, leaving 3 bases not matched to a gene. The DNA for the CDR3 is TGTGCCAGCAGATCGACAGGGGGGAACACTGAAGCTTTCTTT. Its translation is CASRSTGGNTEAFF.

The rearrangement uses TRBV20-1 and TRBJ2-7; 15 bases align to TRBD2. There are 14 residues in the CDR3. CDR1 DFQATT and CDR2 SNEGSKA come from the germline V gene (reference sequence). Trimming at V came to 5 bases and at J to 3 bases, leaving 2 bases not matched to a gene. Here the CDR3 DNA reads TGCAGTGCTCGGACTAGCGGGGGGGGCTACGAGCAGTACTTC. Its translation is CSARTSGGGYEQYF.

The chain joins TRBV4-3 to TRBJ2-2, with D unclear. The germline V gene encodes CDR1 LGHNA and CDR2 YSLEER. V lost 0 bases, J lost 0 bases, and 8 bases lay in between. The CDR3 runs 16 residues. The CDR3 sequence: CASSQDWPPNTGELFF. The CDR3 nucleotides read TGCGCCAGCAGCCAAGATTGGCCGCCGAACACCGGGGAGCTGTTTTTT.

The rearrangement uses TRBV20-1 and TRBJ2-5; D possibly corresponds to TRBD1 (5 bases). This CDR3 spans 14 amino acids. From germline, CDR1 is DFQATT and CDR2 SNEGSKA (reference sequence). V dropped 7 bases and J dropped 4 bases, with 19 bases sitting between them. The CDR3 region has the DNA TGCAGTGGGAAGGCGACAGAATATGTAGAGACCCAGTACTTC. Translation gives CSGKATEYVETQYF.

This clonotype was observed once. The rearrangement uses TRBV7-8 and TRBJ1-1; D unclear. This CDR3 contains 14 residues. The V end was cut by 1 base, the J end by 7 bases, with 13 bases between. CDR1 is SGHVS, CDR2 FQNEAQ, per germline. The CDR3 protein is CASSLGRLGDEAFF. The CDR3 DNA reads as TGTGCCAGCAGCTTAGGGAGGTTAGGCGATGAAGCTTTCTTT.

The chain combines TRBV19 with TRBJ1-5, with D possibly matching TRBD1 (6 bases). This CDR3 comprises 15 residues. The V gene's germline CDR1 is LNHDA and CDR2 SQIVND (reference sequence). V gave up 7 bases and J gave up 0 bases, with 13 bases separating them. The CDR3 bases are TGTGCCAGTATTCAGGACAGCGATAGCAATCAGCCCCAGCATTTT. This sequence encodes CASIQDSDSNQPQHF. Together with reference TRBV19 and TRBJ1-5, the CDR3 gives the full variable domain: DGGITQSPKYLFRKEGQNVTLSCEQNLNHDAMYWYRQDPGQGLRLIYYSQIVNDFQKGDIAEGYSVSREKKESFPLTVTSAQKNPTAFYLCASIQDSDSNQPQHFGDGTRLSIL.

This chain uses TRBV20-1 with TRBJ1-5; the D gene is possibly TRBD1 (6 bases). Germline CDR1 reads DFQATT; CDR2 reads SNEGSKA (reference sequence). The CDR3 has 15 amino acids. Trimming took 7 bases from V and 2 from J, leaving 18 bases between them. The CDR3 sequence is CSVPRGDEGNQPQHF. In DNA, the CDR3 is TGCAGTGTCCCGAGGGGGGATGAAGGCAATCAGCCCCAGCATTTT.

The V and J genes are TRBV20-1 and TRBJ2-1; TRBD2 is a possible D gene (6 bases). Germline assignment: CDR1 DFQATT and CDR2 SNEGSKA (reference sequence). V lost 5 bases and J 9 bases, leaving 29 bases between the germline ends. The CDR3 spans 17 residues. CDR3 in DNA: TGCAGTGCTTCGGGGGTCAGTGACCGGACGTCTCTTAGTGAGCAGTTCTTC. This sequence encodes CSASGVSDRTSLSEQFF.

The chain's CDR3 is CASSESGGEQFF. The CDR3 bases are TGTGCCAGCAGTGAATCCGGGGGAGAGCAGTTCTTC. This chain joins TRBV25-1 and TRBJ2-1; perhaps TRBD2 as D (6 bases). Deletions cut 1 base from V and 10 bases from J, with 8 bases between. The germline CDR1 and CDR2 sequences are MGHDK and SYGVNS. The CDR3 has 12 residues.